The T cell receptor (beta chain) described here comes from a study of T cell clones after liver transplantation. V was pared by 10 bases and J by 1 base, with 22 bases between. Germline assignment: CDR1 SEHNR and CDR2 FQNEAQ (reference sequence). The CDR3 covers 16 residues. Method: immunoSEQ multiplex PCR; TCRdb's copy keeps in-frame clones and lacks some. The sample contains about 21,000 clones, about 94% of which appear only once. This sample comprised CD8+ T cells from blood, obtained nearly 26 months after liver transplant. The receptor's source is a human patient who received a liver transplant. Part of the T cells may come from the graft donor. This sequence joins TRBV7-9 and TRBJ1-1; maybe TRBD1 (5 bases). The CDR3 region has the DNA TGTGCCACCCGGGGGATGAGCGGGACCCGGAACACTGAAGCTTTCTTT. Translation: CATRGMSGTRNTEAFF.